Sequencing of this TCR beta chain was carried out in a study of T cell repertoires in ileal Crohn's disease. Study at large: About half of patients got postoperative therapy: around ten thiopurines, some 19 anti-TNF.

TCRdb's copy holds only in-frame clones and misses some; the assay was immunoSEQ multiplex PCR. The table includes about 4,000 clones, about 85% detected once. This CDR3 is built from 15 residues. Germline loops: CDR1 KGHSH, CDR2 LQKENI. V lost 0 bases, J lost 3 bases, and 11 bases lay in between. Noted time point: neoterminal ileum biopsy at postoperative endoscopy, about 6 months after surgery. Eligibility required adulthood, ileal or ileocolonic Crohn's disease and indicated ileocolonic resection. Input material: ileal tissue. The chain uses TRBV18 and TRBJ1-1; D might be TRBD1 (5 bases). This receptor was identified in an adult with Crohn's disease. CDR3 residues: CASSPPSRADTEAFF. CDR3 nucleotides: TGTGCCAGCTCACCACCGTCCAGGGCGGACACTGAAGCTTTCTTT.